Given below is one T cell receptor (beta chain) in context. This sample is part of a study of blood T cell repertoires in COVID-19. V lost 3 bases to trimming and J lost 0 bases, with 9 bases between them. CDR1 SNHLY and CDR2 FYNNEI come from the germline V gene. The CDR3 has 15 amino acids. TCRdb keeps only in-frame clones here, not all; method: immunoSEQ multiplex PCR. The data hold approximately 260,000 clones, with approximately 78% observed a single time. The chain couples TRBV2 to TRBJ1-5, with TRBD1 as a possible D gene (5 bases). The source is a woman aged 55 to 70 with active or convalescent COVID-19. The sequencing sample was made of peripheral blood. The CDR3 DNA follows: TGTGCCAGCAGTGAGGGGCAGAATAGCAATCAGCCCCAGCATTTT. Translation gives CASSEGQNSNQPQHF. Filled out from reference TRBV2 and TRBJ1-5, the complete variable domain reads EPEVTQTPSHQVTQMGQEVILRCVPISNHLYFYWYRQILGQKVEFLVSFYNNEISEKSEIFDDQFSVERPDGSNFTLKIRSTKLEDSAMYFCASSEGQNSNQPQHFGDGTRLSIL.